The following is a T cell receptor (beta chain) sequence with its context. No antigen is known for it. The data are from a study of beta chain features in type 1 diabetes. Turning to the study itself: All samples yielded some 100,000,000 examined sorted cells. General study points: Shortening of TCRB CDR3s, moderate but significant, appeared in all four CD4+ subsets of Type 1 diabetes patients. Junctions at VDJ sites from type 1 diabetes patients had fewer insertions and more deletions. PCR might favor shorter templates, equally in patients and controls.

The authors reverse transcribed all of the isolated RNA, so sequencing captured expressed TCRB transcripts. An average of about 3.5 million reads was obtained for naive, central memory and regulatory T cell samples. Using immunoSEQ multiplex PCR, the repertoire was profiled, and TCRdb retains in-frame clones only, with some absent. The sample yields 100,000 to 150,000 clones, 15% to 20% seen once. V lost 1 base and J 5 bases, leaving 9 bases between the germline ends. CDR1 is GTSNPN and CDR2 is SVGIG in the germline V gene (reference sequence). This CDR3 is 14 amino acids long. The material sequenced was central memory CD4+ T cells from blood. This chain uses TRBV30 with TRBJ1-6; D unclear. This TCR was sampled from a man aged 30 to 45 with type 1 diabetes. The CDR3 nucleotides are TGTGCCTGGAGTGAGGGCCTGCATAATTCACCCCTCCACTTT. Translation: CAWSEGLHNSPLHF.